This is a list of T cell receptor beta chains from one sample in a study of CD8+CD57+ T cells in acquired aplastic anemia. TCRdb reprocessed the reads with MiXCR, giving one entry per CDR3 protein. The profile shows around 68,000 distinct CDR3 sequences, around half of them singletons. Material for sequencing was sorted CD4+, CD8+, or CD8+CD57+ T cells (not recorded which) from PBMCs. These receptor sequences come from a human donor in good health, serving as a control. Both conserved end residues are trimmed from each CDR3. Fields, in order: V gene, CDR3 protein.

TRBV7-9 | ASSHPGTGNTEAF
TRBV18 | ASSPRGQITDTQY
TRBV9 | ASSVRSAEELTDTQY
TRBV7-8 | ASSPEPSYEQY
TRBV7-9 | ASSLLKVGEKLF
TRBV7-9 | ASSPARVPNYGYT
TRBV6-1 | ASSQNGHGGYT
TRBV30 | AWSVRGAGHEQY
TRBV20-1 | SAREQRSGEAYEQY
TRBV9 | ASSVGTRPTQAHPDGYT
TRBV29-1 | SVRAENTIY
TRBV10-1 | ASSESPGTPLH
TRBV30 | AWWGGDYGYT
TRBV19 | ASRAGEYPGYGYT
TRBV15 | ATSRDLGVNYGYT
TRBV14 | ASSQVASGVTDTQY
TRBV15 | ATSRQAGDNRPQH
TRBV12-3/TRBV12-4 | ASSWNSRNQPQH
TRBV24-1 | ATSGVGNEQF
TRBV6-1 | ASSEPHGTGSATNEKLF
TRBV20-1 | SARGGSRDGYT
TRBV13 | ASSLEGSQEDTEAF
TRBV2 | ASSEGSEAF
TRBV11-2 | ASSLEGLASSYNSPLH
TRBV29-1 | SVEAPGGDPS
TRBV19 | ASSIGTGTYEQY
TRBV4-1 | ASSQEDRGTHEQY
TRBV15 | ATSSWGDTQY
TRBV9 | ASSGETGGRSTDTQY
TRBV6-1 | ASSEFQGQPNEKLF
TRBV10-2 | ASSESTGVAPQY